This entry features one T cell receptor (beta chain) sequence. The antigen it recognizes is unknown. No per-base quality is available; no much larger clone lies one base away. CD4+ T cells from unexposed donors were collected before the COVID-19 pandemic (2011-2018). After about 9 days of culture, CD4+ T cells were isolated with the EasySep CD4+ T cell isolation kit. As cell numbers permitted, CD4+ T cells from unexposed donors were tested for reactivity to SARS-CoV-2 S and N and to four common cold coronavirus spike pools. Each well held roughly 2.1 million PBMCs cultured in IMDM containing roughly 5% human AB serum and about 11 IU/ml IL-2. Half of the culture medium was replaced with fresh IL-2-containing medium on days 3 and 7. In general, every peptide culture condition was set up in three replicate wells. Leukapheresis product for the unexposed donors was bought commercially. Ficoll-Paque PLUS gradient centrifugation was used to isolate PBMCs from leukapheresis product or whole blood. PBMCs were either cryopreserved at -140°C or used fresh in the expansion assay. The QIAamp Micro DNA Kit was used to extract genomic DNA from the CD4+ T cells.

Via the germline V gene, CDR1 is MNHEY and CDR2 SVGEGT. Relative to germline, V is 6 bases shorter and J is 8 bases shorter, with 19 bases between their ends. Inclusive of the bounding cysteine and phenylalanine, the CDR3 is 14 residues long. The kept DNA is CDR3 alone, 42 bases in frame from the first base. The protocol used for the library was the immunoSEQ multiplex PCR assay. On the study's bioinformatics: During preprocessing, nonproductive sequences were removed, along with CDR3s that did not begin with C, did not end with F or W, or were shorter than 7 amino acids. Antigen-specific clonotypes were called with the MANAFEST web app on the basis of expansion relative to the reference and to other culture wells. A clone was considered positive if the clone showed significant expansion compared with the reference culture in 2 of 3 replicate wells at an FDR below 0.05. A further requirement for positive clones was significant expansion compared with all other tandem wells, along with an odds ratio above 5. Pairwise Levenshtein distance, computed with the stringdist R package after three terminal residues were trimmed from each end, was used as the measure of CDR3 homology. The table was pulled from immuneACCESS by TCRdb, which kept in-frame rearrangements only. Such tables lose some clones; where checked, under half of the loss comes from unresolved V genes, and the rest has no known cause. V and J calls and clone size are given by that table; D and trimming were obtained from the DNA. This sample is represented by 12,000 or so clones; roughly 80% of them were singletons. Around 13% of the sample comes from the top ten.

This sample is drawn from a study of CD4 T cells in relation to SARS-CoV-2 and coronaviruses (dated by TCRdb to about 2021). Concerning the study at large: In the ViraFEST assay, PBMCs were grown with antigen for 10 to 11 days, and TCR beta CDR3s were then sequenced to identify antigen-specific clonal expansions. An HIV-1 Nef peptide pool or a culture without peptide was used as the negative reference condition. Using patient-derived lymphoblastoid cell lines, the shared crossreactive spike epitopes were mapped to their HLA restriction. The study assessed, at the TCR clonotype level, memory CD4+ T cell crossreactivity between SARS-CoV-2 and common cold coronavirus spike proteins. The Adaptive Biotechnologies TCR-sequencing kit was used for samples from three pre-COVID donors and for the naive versus memory experiments, whereas the other data were Illumina-based. Expansion assays from other donors in the study were sequenced with a different, Illumina-based TCR-beta assay.

General study outcomes and caveats: The study was limited by small numbers of patients and tested TCRs. Crossreactivity analysis was centred on spike protein, so crossreactivity against other viral proteins was not assessed. Memory CD4+ clonotypes crossrecognizing SARS-CoV-2 and at least one common cold coronavirus spike were found in approximately 60% of donors. Significantly weaker SARS-CoV-2-driven expansion was shown by crossreactive clones than by monoreactive clones, consistent with antigenic imprinting. Because no donor provided both pre-pandemic and post-infection samples, tracing the source of pre-existing responses was limited.

The chain is encoded by TRBV6-2 or TRBV6-3 joined to TRBJ1-2; D gene: possibly TRBD1, on 5 matching bases. This TCR was sampled from a human donor in good health. Sequencing was carried out using CD4+ T cells from PBMCs, cultured in vitro. CDR3 sequence: CASSPLWGSGGYTF. The DNA sequence is as follows: TGTGCCAGCAGCCCCCTCTGGGGGAGCGGAGGCTACACCTTC.